The 5 T cell receptor beta chains below come from one sample, sequenced in a study of cytomegalovirus exposure and HLA in healthy donors. 13 Jbeta primers and 60 Vbeta primers were used for the PCR. Assay used: immunoSEQ multiplex PCR; TCRdb lists only in-frame clones, some missing. The table lists about 150,000 clones, approximately 9% of them singletons, with approximately 2% in the top ten. Source material: PBMCs. These receptors were collected from a male donor in good health and CMV-seronegative.

The gene calls are TRBV7-3 and TRBJ2-6; unclear D gene. Trimming pared 1 base from V and 3 bases from J, leaving 13 bases between. This CDR3 is built from 17 residues. Germline V gene data show CDR1 as SGHTA and CDR2 as FQGTGA. The CDR3 DNA sequence: TGTGCCAGCAGCTTAAGTGGCCCCGTCTTTGGGGCCAACGTCCTGACTTTC. Protein product: CASSLSGPVFGANVLTF.

The chain combines TRBV7-2 with TRBJ2-3, with 9 bases that match TRBD1. J lost 3 bases, V lost 4 bases, and 5 bases had no gene match. The CDR3 spans 15 residues. Germline V gives CDR1 SGHTA, CDR2 FQGNSA. The CDR3 protein is CASSYRGRGTDTQYF. Written as DNA, the CDR3 is TGTGCCAGCAGCTACAGGGGGCGTGGGACAGATACGCAGTATTTT.

A few counts support this clone. V and J are TRBV19 and TRBJ2-1; TRBD2 matches 10 bases. This CDR3 spans 16 amino acids. Germline CDR1 and CDR2: LNHDA and SQIVND (reference sequence). Trimming at V came to 4 bases and at J to 3 bases, leaving 6 bases not matched to a gene. The CDR3 DNA follows: TGTGCCAGTAGTACCAGCGGGAGGGTAATCTACAATGAGCAGTTCTTC. This translates into CASSTSGRVIYNEQFF.

This clone was seen a handful of times. V and J are TRBV6-1 and TRBJ1-2, with TRBD1 identical over 7 bases. After removal of 4 bases from V and 5 bases from J, the junction contained 7 bases not matched to a gene. There are 14 residues in the CDR3. Germline values: CDR1 MNHNS, CDR2 SASEGT. The CDR3, as DNA: TGTGCCAGCAGTGTCGACGGACAGGCATATGGCTACACCTTC. Translated: CASSVDGQAYGYTF.

In its sample, this clone was seen a few times. V gene TRBV27 combines with J gene TRBJ1-5, with D perhaps matching TRBD1 (6 bases). This CDR3 comprises 13 residues. Between the trimmed V and J ends, which lost 8 bases and 5 bases, there was a span of 13 bases. From germline, CDR1 is MNHEY and CDR2 SMNVEV (reference sequence). The CDR3 loop reads CASPGVSDQPQHF. CDR3 DNA: TGTGCCAGCCCAGGGGTAAGCGATCAGCCCCAGCATTTT.